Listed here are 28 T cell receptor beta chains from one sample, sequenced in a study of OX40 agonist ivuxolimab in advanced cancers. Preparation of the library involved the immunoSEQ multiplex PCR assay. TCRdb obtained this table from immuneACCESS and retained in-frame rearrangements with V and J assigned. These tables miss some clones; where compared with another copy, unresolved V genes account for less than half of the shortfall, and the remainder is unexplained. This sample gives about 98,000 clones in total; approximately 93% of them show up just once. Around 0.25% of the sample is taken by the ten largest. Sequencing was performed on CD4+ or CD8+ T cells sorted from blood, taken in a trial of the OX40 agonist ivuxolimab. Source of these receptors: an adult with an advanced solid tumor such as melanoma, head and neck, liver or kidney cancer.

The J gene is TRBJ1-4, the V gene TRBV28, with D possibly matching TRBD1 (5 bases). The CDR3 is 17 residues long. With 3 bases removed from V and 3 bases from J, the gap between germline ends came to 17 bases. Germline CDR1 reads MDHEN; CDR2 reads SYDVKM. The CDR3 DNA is TGTGCCAGCAGTTTTCCCCTCCTAGGGGAGTCTAATGAAAAACTGTTTTTT. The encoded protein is CASSFPLLGESNEKLFF.

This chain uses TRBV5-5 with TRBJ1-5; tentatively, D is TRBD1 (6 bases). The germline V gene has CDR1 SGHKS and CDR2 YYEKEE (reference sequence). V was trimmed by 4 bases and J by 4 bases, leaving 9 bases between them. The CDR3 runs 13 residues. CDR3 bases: TGTGCCAGCAGCCCGGACAGTAATCAGCCCCAGCATTTT. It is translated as CASSPDSNQPQHF.

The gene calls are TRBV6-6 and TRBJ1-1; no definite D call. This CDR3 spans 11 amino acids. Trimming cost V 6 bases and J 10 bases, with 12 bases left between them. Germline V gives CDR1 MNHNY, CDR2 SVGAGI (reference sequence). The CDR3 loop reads CASSSPGRAFF. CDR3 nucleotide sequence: TGTGCCAGCAGCTCCCCCGGACGAGCTTTCTTT.

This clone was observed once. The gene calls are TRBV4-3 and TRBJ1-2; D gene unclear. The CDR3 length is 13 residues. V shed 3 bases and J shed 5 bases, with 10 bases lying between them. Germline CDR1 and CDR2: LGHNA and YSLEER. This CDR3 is CASSHSGLYGYTF. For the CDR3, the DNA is TGCGCCAGCAGCCATTCCGGGCTATATGGCTACACCTTC.

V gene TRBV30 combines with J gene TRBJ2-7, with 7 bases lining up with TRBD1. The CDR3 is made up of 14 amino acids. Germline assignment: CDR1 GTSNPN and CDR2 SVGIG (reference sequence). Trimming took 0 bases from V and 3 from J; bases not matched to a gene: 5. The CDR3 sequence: CAWSVDREIYEQYF. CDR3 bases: TGTGCCTGGAGTGTAGACAGGGAGATCTACGAGCAGTACTTC.

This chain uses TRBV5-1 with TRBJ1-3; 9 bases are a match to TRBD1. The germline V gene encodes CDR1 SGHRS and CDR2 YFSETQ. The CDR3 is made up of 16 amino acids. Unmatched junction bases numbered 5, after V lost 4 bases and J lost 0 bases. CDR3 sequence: CASSGGTGHSGNTIYF. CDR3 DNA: TGCGCCAGCAGCGGGGGGACAGGGCACTCTGGAAACACCATATATTTT.

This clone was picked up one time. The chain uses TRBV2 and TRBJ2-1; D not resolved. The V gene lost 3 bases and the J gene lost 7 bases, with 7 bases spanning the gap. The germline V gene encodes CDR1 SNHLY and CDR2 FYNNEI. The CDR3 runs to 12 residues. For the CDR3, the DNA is TGTGCCAGCAGTGATACGAAAAATGAGCAGTTCTTC. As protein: CASSDTKNEQFF. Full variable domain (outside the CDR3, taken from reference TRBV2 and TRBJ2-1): EPEVTQTPSHQVTQMGQEVILRCVPISNHLYFYWYRQILGQKVEFLVSFYNNEISEKSEIFDDQFSVERPDGSNFTLKIRSTKLEDSAMYFCASSDTKNEQFFGPGTRLTVL.

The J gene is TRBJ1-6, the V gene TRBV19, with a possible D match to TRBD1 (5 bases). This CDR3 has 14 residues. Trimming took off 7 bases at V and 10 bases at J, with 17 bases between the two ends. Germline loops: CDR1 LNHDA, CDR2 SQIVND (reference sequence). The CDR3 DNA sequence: TGTGCCAGTACCAGGGACGGATTAGAGTCACCCCTCCACTTT. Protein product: CASTRDGLESPLHF.

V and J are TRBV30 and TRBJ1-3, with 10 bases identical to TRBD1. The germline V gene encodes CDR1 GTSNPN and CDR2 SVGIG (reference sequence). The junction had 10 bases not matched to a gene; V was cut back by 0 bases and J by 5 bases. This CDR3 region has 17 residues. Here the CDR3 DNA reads TGTGCCTGGAGTGTAAGTAGGGGACAGGGGCGAAGAAACACCATATATTTT. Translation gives CAWSVSRGQGRRNTIYF.

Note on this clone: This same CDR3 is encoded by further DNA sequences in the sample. CDR3 DNA sequence: TGTGCCAGCAGTTTTGGAGATACGCAGTATTTT. This translates into CASSFGDTQYF. The gene calls are TRBV28 and TRBJ2-3; D unclear. Germline lookup yields CDR1 MDHEN and CDR2 SYDVKM. The V and J ends lost 3 bases and 5 bases respectively, with 3 bases between them. This CDR3 region has 11 residues.

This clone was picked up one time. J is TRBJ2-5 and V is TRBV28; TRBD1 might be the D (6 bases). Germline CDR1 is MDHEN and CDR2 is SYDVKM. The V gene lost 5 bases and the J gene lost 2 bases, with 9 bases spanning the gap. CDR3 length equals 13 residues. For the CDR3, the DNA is TGTGCCAGCAGTGACACAGGGCAAGAGACCCAGTACTTC. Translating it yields CASSDTGQETQYF. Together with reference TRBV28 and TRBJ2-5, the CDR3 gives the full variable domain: DVKVTQSSRYLVKRTGEKVFLECVQDMDHENMFWYRQDPGLGLRLIYFSYDVKMKEKGDIPEGYSVSREKKERFSLILESASTNQTSMYLCASSDTGQETQYFGPGTRLLVL.

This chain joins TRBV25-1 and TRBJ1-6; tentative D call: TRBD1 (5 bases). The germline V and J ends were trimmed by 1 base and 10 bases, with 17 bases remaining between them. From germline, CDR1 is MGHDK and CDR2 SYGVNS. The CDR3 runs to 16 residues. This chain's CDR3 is CASSESPAQGGSPLHF. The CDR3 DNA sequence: TGTGCCAGCAGTGAATCCCCCGCGCAGGGTGGCTCACCCCTCCACTTT. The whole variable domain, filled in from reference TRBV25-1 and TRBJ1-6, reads EADIYQTPRYLVIGTGKKITLECSQTMGHDKMYWYQQDPGMELHLIHYSYGVNSTEKGDLSSESTVSRIRTEHFPLTLESARPSHTSQYLCASSESPAQGGSPLHFGNGTRLTVT.

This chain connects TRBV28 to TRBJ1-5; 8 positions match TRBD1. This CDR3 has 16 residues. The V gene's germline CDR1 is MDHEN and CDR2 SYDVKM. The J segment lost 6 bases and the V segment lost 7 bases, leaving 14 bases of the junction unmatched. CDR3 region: CASNPRQGLVRQPQHF. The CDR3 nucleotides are TGTGCCAGCAACCCTAGACAGGGGTTGGTTCGTCAGCCCCAGCATTTT.

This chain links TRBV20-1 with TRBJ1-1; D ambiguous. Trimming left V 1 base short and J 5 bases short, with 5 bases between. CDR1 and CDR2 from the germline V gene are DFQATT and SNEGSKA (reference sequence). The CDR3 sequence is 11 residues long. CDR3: CSARAMTEAFF. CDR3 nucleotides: TGCAGTGCTAGAGCAATGACTGAAGCTTTCTTT.

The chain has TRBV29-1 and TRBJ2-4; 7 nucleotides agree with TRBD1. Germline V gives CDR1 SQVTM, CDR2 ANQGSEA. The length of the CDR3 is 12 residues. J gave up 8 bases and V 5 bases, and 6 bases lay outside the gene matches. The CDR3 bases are TGCAGCGTTAAGGGGGCGACAGACATTCAGTACTTC. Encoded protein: CSVKGATDIQYF.

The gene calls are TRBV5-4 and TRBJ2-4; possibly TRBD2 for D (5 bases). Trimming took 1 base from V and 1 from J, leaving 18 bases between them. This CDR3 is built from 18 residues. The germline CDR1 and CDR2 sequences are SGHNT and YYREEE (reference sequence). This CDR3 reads CASSLNRSATRAKNIQYF. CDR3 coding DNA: TGTGCCAGCAGCTTGAATAGATCGGCAACTAGGGCCAAAAACATTCAGTACTTC.

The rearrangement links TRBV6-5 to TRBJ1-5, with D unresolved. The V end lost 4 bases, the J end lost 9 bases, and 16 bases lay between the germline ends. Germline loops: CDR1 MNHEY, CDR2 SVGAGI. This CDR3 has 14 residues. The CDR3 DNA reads TGTGCCAGCAGTTCGCTACCGGGCGGGATGCCCCAGCATTTT. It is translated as CASSSLPGGMPQHF.

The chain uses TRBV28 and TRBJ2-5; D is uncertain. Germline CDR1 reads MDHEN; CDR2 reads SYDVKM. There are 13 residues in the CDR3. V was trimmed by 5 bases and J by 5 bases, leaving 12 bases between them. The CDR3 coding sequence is TGTGCCAGCAGTAGACCTCCCGAGGAGACCCAGTACTTC. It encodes CASSRPPEETQYF.

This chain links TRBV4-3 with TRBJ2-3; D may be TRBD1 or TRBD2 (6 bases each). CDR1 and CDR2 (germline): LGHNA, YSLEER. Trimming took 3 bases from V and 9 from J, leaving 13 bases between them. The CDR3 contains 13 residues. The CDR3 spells CASSQGGLGTQYF. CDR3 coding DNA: TGCGCCAGCAGCCAGGGGGGCTTGGGGACGCAGTATTTT.

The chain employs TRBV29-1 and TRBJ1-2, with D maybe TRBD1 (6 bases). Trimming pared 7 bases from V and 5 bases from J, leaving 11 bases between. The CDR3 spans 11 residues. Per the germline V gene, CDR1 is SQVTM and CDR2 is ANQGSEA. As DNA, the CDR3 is TGCAGCGCAGTACAGGGATATGGCTACACCTTC. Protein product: CSAVQGYGYTF.

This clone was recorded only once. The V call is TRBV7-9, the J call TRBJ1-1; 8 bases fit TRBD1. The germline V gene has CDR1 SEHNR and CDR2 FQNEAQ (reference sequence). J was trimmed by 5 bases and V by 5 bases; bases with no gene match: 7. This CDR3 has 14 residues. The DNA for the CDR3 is TGTGCCAGCAGCCTTCTTAGGACAGGGACTGAAGCTTTCTTT. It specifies CASSLLRTGTEAFF.

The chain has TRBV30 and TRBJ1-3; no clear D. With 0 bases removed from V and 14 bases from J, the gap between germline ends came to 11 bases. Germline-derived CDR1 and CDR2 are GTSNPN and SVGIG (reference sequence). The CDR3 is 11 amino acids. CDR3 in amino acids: CAWSVLTYLYF. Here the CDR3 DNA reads TGTGCCTGGAGTGTATTGACATACCTATATTTT.

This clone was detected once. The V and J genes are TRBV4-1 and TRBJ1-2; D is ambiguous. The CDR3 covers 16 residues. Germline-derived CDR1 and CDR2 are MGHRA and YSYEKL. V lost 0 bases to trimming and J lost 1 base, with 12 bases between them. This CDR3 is CASSQDRAALNYGYTF. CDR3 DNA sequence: TGCGCCAGCAGCCAAGATAGGGCAGCCCTTAACTATGGCTACACCTTC.

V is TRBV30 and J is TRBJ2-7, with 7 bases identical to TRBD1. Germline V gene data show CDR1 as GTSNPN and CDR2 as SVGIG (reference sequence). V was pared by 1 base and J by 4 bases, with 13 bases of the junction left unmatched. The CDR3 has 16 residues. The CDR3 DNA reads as TGTGCCTGGAGTGAGCCAACCGACAGGGTTCGGTACGAGCAGTACGTC. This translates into CAWSEPTDRVRYEQYV.

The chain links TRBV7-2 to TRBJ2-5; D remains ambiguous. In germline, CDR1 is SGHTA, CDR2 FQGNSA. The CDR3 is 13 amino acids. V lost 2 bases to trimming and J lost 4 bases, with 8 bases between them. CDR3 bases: TGTGCCAGCAGCTTAAGGGTGAGAGAGACCCAGTACTTC. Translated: CASSLRVRETQYF.

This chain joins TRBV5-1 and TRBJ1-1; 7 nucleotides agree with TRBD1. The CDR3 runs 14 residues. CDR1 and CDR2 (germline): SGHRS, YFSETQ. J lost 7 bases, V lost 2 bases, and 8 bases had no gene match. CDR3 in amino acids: CASSFDRAPSEAFF. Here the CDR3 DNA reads TGCGCCAGCAGCTTCGACAGGGCTCCCAGTGAAGCTTTCTTT.

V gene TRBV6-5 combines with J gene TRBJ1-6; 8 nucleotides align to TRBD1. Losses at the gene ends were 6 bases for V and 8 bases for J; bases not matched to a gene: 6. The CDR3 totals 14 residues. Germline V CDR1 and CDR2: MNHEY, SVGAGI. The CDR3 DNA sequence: TGTGCCAGCAGCCGACAGGGGCGCGATTCACCCCTCCACTTT. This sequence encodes CASSRQGRDSPLHF.

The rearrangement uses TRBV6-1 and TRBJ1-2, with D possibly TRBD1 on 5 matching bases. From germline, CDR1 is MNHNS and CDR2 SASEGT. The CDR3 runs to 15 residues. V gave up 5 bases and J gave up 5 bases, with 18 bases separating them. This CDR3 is CASSNLPGTAYGYTF. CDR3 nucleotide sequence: TGTGCCAGCAGTAATTTACCCGGGACGGCGTATGGCTACACCTTC.